Sequencing of this T cell receptor beta chain was carried out in a study of blood T cell repertoires in COVID-19. Profiled with immunoSEQ multiplex PCR; TCRdb holds only in-frame clones, not every one. The sample records roughly 240,000 clones, more than 70% being singletons. The TCR sequence derives from a woman older than 75 with COVID-19, enrolled during active disease. Input material: peripheral blood.

CDR3 sequence: CASSYRAGGHYEQYV. As DNA, the CDR3 is TGTGCCAGCAGTTACCGAGCGGGGGGCCACTACGAGCAGTACGTC. The J gene is TRBJ2-7, the V gene TRBV6-5; TRBD2 aligns across 9 bases. Germline V CDR1 and CDR2: MNHEY, SVGAGI. The trim removed 2 bases at V and 3 bases at J, leaving 5 bases unmatched. The length of the CDR3 is 15 residues.